The clone carrying this TCR beta chain was observed a few times. Its target is not known. After removal of 7 bases from V and 3 bases from J, the junction contained 9 bases not matched to a gene. This CDR3 has 15 residues. The entry originates in a study of early T cells in non-severe SARS-CoV-2 infection. Whole-study findings and limits: The matching step, a VDJdb search, favored anti-spike CD8 responses and missed private and CD4 specificities.

Attached unique molecular identifiers marked individual cDNA molecules. TCRdb reanalysed the 5' RACE reads using MiXCR and keeps one entry per CDR3 protein. The sample has about 35,000 distinct CDR3 sequences; around 5.8% are singletons. The chain employs TRBV12-3 or TRBV12-4 and TRBJ2-1, with 7 bases lining up with TRBD1. Sequenced here: whole blood, sampled at baseline. This clonotype was sampled from an adult who was a healthcare worker with PCR-confirmed SARS-CoV-2 infection or an uninfected control (not recorded which). Written as DNA, the CDR3 is TGTGCCAGCAAGGAAGGGACAGTAGTCTACAATGAGCAGTTCTTC. This gives the protein CASKEGTVVYNEQFF.